The rows below give T cell receptor beta chains drawn from one sample of a study of blood T cell repertoires in COVID-19. Libraries were prepared by immunoSEQ multiplex PCR; TCRdb keeps only in-frame clonotypes and omits some of them. This sample yields 300,000 to 450,000 clones, of which roughly 90% are seen a single time; approximately 3% belongs to the top ten. The sample was peripheral blood. All receptors derive from a woman aged 30 to 39 with COVID-19, enrolled during active disease. Both conserved end residues are part of each CDR3. D genes are given only for firm matches. Only part of the rows carry a size: once, few, many, or a class if the clone is expanded.

>-|TRBV6-4|TRBJ2-1|few
TGTGCCAGCAGTGAAGGGGTAGGGTCCTACAATGAGCAGTTCTTC
CASSEGVGSYNEQFF
>-|TRBV7-9|TRBJ2-6|-
TGTGCCAGCAGCTCGACTGACTCTGGGGCCAACGTCCTGACTTTC
CASSSTDSGANVLTF
>TRBD1|TRBV24-1|TRBJ2-1|-
TGTGCCACCAGTGACTCCATTTCACAGGGGGCTGTGGAGCAGTTCTTC
CATSDSISQGAVEQFF
>TRBD2|TRBV19|TRBJ2-1|-
TGTGCCAGTAGTATGCTAGCGGGCCACAATGAGCAGTTCTTC
CASSMLAGHNEQFF
>-|TRBV7-7|TRBJ2-6|-
TGTGCTAGCAGCTTAGAGTCCCGCCCCGACAGGCCGTACTCTGGGGCCAACGTCCTGACTTTC
CASSLESRPDRPYSGANVLTF
>TRBD1|TRBV12-3/TRBV12-4|TRBJ2-1|-
TGTGCCAGCAGTATAACAGGGGATGAGCAGTTCTTC
CASSITGDEQFF
>-|TRBV4-1|TRBJ1-1|-
TGCGCCAGCAGCCAAGATGGAGGAATGAACACTGAAGCTTTCTTT
CASSQDGGMNTEAFF
>-|TRBV19|TRBJ2-7|few
TGTGCCAGTACTCCGGACACTGTTTCCTACGAGCAGTACTTC
CASTPDTVSYEQYF
>-|TRBV29-1|TRBJ2-6|-
TGCAGCGTTGGGGGGGGCCAACTCTCTGGGGCCAACGTCCTGACTTTC
CSVGGGQLSGANVLTF
>-|TRBV18|TRBJ1-2|-
TGTGCCAGCTCACCAGCAGAAGTCCGAAACTATGGCTACACCTTC
CASSPAEVRNYGYTF
>TRBD1|TRBV14|TRBJ1-1|-
TGTGCCAGCAGCCAATTAGTAACCGGGACAGGGGGCACTGAAGCTTTCTTT
CASSQLVTGTGGTEAFF
>-|TRBV5-8|TRBJ1-4|-
TGTGCCAGCAGCTCCCATGCCTGGGGCGGGGGAGCTAATGAAAAACTGTTTTTT
CASSSHAWGGGANEKLFF